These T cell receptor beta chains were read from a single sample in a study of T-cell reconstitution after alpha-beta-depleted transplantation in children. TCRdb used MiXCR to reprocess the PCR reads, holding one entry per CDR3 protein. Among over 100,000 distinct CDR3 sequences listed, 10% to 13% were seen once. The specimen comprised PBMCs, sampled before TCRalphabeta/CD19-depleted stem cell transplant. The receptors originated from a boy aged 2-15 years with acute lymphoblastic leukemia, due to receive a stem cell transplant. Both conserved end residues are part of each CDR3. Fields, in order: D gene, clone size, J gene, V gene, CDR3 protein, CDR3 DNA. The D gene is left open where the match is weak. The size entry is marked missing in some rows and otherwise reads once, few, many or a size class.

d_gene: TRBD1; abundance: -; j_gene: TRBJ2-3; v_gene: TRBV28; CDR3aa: CASSSRDRGLSDTQYF; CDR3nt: TGTGCCAGCAGTTCACGGGACAGGGGGCTTTCCGATACGCAGTATTTT
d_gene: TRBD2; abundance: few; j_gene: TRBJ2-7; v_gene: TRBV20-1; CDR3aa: CSARGGLDYEQYF; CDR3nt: TGCAGTGCCCGCGGGGGACTAGATTACGAGCAGTACTTC
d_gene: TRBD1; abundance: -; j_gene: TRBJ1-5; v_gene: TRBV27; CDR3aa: CASRTGVGNQPQHF; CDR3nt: TGTGCCAGCAGGACAGGGGTAGGCAATCAGCCCCAGCATTTT
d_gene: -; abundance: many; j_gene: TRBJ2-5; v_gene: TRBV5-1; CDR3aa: CASSFQADQETQYF; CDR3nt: TGCGCCAGCAGCTTTCAAGCCGACCAAGAGACCCAGTACTTC
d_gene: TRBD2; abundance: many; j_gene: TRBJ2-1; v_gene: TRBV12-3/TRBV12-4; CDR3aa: CASSELAGGPHEQFF; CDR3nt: TGTGCCAGCAGTGAACTAGCGGGAGGGCCCCATGAGCAGTTCTTC
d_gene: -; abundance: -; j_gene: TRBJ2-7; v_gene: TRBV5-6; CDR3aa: CASSLGLHYEQYF; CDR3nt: TGTGCCAGCAGCTTGGGTCTCCACTACGAGCAGTACTTC
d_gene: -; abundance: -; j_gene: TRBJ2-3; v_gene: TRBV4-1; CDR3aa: CASSQEGPTDTQYF; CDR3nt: TGCGCCAGCAGCCAAGAAGGGCCCACAGATACGCAGTATTTT
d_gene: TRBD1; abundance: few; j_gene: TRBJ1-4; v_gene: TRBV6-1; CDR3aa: CASSEGTGSEKLFF; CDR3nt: TGTGCCAGCAGTGAGGGGACAGGGAGTGAAAAACTGTTTTTT
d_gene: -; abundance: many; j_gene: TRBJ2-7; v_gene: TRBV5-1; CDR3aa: CASREGQNYEQYF; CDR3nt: TGCGCCAGCAGAGAGGGCCAGAACTACGAGCAGTACTTC
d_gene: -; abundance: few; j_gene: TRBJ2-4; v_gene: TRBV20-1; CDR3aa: CSASNSQLAKNIQYF; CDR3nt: TGCAGTGCTAGTAACAGTCAACTAGCCAAAAACATTCAGTACTTC
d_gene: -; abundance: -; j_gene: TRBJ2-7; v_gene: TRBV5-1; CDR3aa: CASSLAEGYGQYF; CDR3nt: TGCGCCAGCAGCTTGGCCGAGGGTTATGGGCAGTACTTC
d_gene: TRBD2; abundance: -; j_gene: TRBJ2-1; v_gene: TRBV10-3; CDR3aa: CAISETSPEYNEQFF; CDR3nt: TGTGCCATCAGCGAGACTAGCCCGGAATACAATGAGCAGTTCTTC
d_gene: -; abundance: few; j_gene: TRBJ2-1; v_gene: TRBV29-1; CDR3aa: CSFPQGSNEQFF; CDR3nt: TGCAGCTTTCCCCAGGGGAGCAATGAGCAGTTCTTC
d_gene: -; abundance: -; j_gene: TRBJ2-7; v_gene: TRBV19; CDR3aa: CASRGDYEQYF; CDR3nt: TGTGCCAGTAGGGGGGACTACGAGCAGTACTTC
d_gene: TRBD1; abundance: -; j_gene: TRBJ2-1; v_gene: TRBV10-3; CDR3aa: CAIRAGTGDRNEQFF; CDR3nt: TGTGCCATCAGGGCCGGGACAGGGGATCGCAATGAGCAGTTCTTC
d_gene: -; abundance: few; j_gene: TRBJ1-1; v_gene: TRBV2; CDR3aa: CASSDNMNTEAFF; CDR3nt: TGTGCCAGCAGTGACAACATGAACACTGAAGCTTTCTTT
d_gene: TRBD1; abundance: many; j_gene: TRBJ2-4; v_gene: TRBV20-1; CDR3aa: CSAGDRGRLGKNIQYF; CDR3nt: TGCAGTGCTGGGGACAGGGGGAGGTTGGGCAAAAACATTCAGTACTTC
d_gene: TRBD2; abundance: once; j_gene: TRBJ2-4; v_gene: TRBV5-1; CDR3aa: CASSLMGGRAKNILYF; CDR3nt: TGCGCCAGCAGCTTGATGGGCGGGAGGGCCAAAAACATTCTGTACTTC
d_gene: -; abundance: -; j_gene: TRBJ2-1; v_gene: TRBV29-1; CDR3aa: CSVELGPRSYNEQFF; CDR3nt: TGCAGCGTTGAATTAGGGCCCCGTTCCTACAATGAGCAGTTCTTC
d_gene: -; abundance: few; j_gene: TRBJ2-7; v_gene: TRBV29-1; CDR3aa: CSVGATIDNEQYF; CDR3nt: TGCAGCGTTGGGGCGACTATCGACAACGAGCAGTACTTC
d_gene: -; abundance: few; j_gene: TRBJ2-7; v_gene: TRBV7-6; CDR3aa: CASSLEAQQGEQYF; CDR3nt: TGTGCCAGCAGCTTAGAGGCCCAGCAGGGCGAGCAGTACTTC
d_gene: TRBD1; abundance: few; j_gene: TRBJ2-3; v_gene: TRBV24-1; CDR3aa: CATSDPGTGGDTQYF; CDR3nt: TGTGCCACCAGTGATCCCGGGACAGGGGGCGATACGCAGTATTTT
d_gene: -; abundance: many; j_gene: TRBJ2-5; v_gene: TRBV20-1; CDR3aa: CSAEDPGQETQYF; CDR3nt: TGCAGTGCCGAGGACCCGGGCCAAGAGACCCAGTACTTC
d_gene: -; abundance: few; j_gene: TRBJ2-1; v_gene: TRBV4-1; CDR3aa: CASSRSTGPQEEQFF; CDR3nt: TGCGCCAGCAGCCGAAGTACCGGGCCCCAGGAGGAGCAGTTCTTC
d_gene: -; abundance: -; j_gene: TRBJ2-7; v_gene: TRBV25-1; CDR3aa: CASSITYEQYF; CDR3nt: TGTGCCAGCAGCATTACCTACGAGCAGTACTTC
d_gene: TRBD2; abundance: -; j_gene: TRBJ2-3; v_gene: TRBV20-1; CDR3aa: CSTEAPAGTSGTDTQYF; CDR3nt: TGCAGTACCGAGGCTCCTGCGGGGACTAGCGGCACAGATACGCAGTATTTT
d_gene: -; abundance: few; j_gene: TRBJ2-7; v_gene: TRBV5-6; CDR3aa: CASSWGIANYEQYF; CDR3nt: TGTGCCAGCAGCTGGGGGATCGCCAACTACGAGCAGTACTTC
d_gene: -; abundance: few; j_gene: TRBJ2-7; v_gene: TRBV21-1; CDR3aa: CASNQDPNSYEQYF; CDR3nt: TGTGCCAGCAACCAGGACCCGAATAGCTACGAGCAGTACTTC
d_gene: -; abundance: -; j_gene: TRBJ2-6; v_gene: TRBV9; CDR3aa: CASRASSSGANVLTF; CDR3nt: TGTGCCAGCAGAGCATCAAGCTCTGGGGCCAACGTCCTGACTTTC
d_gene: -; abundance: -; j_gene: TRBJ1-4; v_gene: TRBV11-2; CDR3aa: CASSLTLGGSTNEKLFF; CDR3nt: TGTGCCAGCAGCTTGACGTTGGGGGGGTCAACTAATGAAAAACTGTTTTTT
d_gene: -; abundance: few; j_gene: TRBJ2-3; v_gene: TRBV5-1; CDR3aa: CASSLAQGEDTQYF; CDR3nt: TGCGCCAGCAGCCTCGCTCAAGGAGAAGATACGCAGTATTTT
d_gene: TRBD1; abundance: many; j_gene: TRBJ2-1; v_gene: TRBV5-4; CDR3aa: CASSARTGTYNEQFF; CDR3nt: TGTGCCAGCAGCGCAAGGACAGGGACGTACAATGAGCAGTTCTTC
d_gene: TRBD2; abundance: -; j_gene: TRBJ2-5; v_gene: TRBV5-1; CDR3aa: CASSSLAGGPEETQYF; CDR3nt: TGCGCCAGCAGCTCCCTAGCGGGAGGGCCGGAGGAGACCCAGTACTTC
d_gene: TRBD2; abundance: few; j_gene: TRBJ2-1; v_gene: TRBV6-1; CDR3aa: CASSVGLAAPYNEQFF; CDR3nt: TGTGCCAGCAGCGTAGGACTAGCGGCGCCCTACAATGAGCAGTTCTTC
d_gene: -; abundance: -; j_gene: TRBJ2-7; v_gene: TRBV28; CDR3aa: CASSPSRYEQYF; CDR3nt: TGTGCCAGCAGCCCGAGTAGGTACGAGCAGTACTTC
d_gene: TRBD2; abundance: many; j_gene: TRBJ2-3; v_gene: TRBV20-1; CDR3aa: CSLITSGRGTDTQYF; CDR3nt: TGCAGTCTTATAACTAGCGGGAGAGGCACAGATACGCAGTATTTT
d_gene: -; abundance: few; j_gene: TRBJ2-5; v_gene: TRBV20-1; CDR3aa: CSASSGGEETQYF; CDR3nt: TGCAGTGCTTCATCGGGGGGCGAGGAGACCCAGTACTTC
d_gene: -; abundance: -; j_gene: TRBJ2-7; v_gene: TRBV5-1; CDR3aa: CASSLVGVKEQYF; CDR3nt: TGCGCCAGCAGCTTGGTGGGAGTCAAAGAGCAGTACTTC
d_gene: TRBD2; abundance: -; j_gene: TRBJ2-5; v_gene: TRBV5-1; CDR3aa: CASSLEGLAGEETQYF; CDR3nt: TGCGCCAGCAGCTTGGAGGGACTAGCGGGAGAAGAGACCCAGTACTTC
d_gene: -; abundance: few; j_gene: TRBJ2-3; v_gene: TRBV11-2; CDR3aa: CASSYQGPVGDTQYF; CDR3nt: TGTGCCAGCAGCTACCAGGGGCCGGTGGGAGATACGCAGTATTTT
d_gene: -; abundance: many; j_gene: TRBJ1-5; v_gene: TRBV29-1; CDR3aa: CSVADGDQPQHF; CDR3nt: TGCAGCGTTGCGGACGGGGATCAGCCCCAGCATTTT
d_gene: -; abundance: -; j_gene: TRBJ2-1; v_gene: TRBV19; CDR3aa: CASSPRTQTGSYNEQFF; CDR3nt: TGTGCCAGTAGTCCTCGCACCCAAACCGGCTCCTACAATGAGCAGTTCTTC
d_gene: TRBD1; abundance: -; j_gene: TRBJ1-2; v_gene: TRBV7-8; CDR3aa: CASSLRTGYYGYTF; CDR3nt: TGTGCCAGCAGCCTCCGGACAGGGTACTATGGCTACACCTTC
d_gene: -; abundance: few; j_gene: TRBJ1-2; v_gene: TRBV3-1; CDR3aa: CASSQDGALDYGYTF; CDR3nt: TGTGCCAGCAGCCAAGATGGGGCTCTGGACTATGGCTACACCTTC
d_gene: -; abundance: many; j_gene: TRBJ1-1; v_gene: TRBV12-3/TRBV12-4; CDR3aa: CASSLLGGPTEAFF; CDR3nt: TGTGCCAGCAGTCTCCTAGGAGGGCCCACTGAAGCTTTCTTT
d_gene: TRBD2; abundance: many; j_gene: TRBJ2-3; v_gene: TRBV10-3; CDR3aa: CAISRGLAGASGTDTQYF; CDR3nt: TGTGCCATCAGTCGTGGACTAGCGGGAGCCTCGGGAACAGATACGCAGTATTTT
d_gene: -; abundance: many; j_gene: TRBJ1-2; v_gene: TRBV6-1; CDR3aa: CASSPEQGRGYTF; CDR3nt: TGTGCCAGCAGCCCCGAGCAGGGACGTGGCTACACCTTC
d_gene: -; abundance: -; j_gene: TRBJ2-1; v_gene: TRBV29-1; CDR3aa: CSVPIRGREFNEQFF; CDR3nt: TGCAGCGTCCCAATTAGGGGCAGGGAGTTCAATGAGCAGTTCTTC
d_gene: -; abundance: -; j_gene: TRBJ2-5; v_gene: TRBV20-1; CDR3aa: CSASKEQETQYF; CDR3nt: TGCAGTGCTAGCAAAGAGCAAGAGACCCAGTACTTC
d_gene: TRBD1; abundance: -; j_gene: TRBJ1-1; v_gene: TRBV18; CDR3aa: CASSPARLQGVELNTEAFF; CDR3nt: TGTGCCAGCTCACCAGCTAGGCTTCAGGGGGTCGAATTGAACACTGAAGCTTTCTTT